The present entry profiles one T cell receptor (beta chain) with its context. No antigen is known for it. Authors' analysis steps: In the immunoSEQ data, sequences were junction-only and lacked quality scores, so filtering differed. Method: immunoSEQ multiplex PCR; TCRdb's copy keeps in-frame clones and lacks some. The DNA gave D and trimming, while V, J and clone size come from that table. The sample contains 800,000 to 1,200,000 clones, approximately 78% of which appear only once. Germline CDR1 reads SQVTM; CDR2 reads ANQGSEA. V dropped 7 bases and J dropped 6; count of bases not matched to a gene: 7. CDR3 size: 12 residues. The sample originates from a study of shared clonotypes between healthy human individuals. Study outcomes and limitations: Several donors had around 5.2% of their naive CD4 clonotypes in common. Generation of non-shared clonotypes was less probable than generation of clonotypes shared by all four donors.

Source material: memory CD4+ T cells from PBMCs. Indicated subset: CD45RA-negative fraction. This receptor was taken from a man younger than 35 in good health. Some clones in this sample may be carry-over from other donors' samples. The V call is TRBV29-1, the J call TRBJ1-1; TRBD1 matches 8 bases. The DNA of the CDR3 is TGCAGCGCCAGCGAACAGGGGGCTGAAGCTTTCTTT. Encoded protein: CSASEQGAEAFF.